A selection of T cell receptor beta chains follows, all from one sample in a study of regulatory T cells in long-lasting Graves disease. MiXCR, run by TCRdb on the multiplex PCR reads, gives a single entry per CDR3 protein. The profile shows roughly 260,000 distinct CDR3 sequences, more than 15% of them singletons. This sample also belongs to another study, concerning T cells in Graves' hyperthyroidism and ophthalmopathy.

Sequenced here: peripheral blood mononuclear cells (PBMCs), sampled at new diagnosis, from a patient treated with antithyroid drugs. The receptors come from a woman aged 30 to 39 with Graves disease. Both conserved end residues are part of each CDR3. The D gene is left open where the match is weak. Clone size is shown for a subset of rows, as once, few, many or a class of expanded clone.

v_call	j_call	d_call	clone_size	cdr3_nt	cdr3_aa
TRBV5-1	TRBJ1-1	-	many	TGCGCCAGCAGCTCAGGACTCACCCCCCGAGCTTTCTTT	CASSSGLTPRAFF
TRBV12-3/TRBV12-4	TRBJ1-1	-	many	TGTGCCAGCAGTTTACGGGGGTGGGGGACTGAAGCTTTCTTT	CASSLRGWGTEAFF
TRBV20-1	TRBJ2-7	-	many	TGCAGTGCTAGAGATTCGGGGACCTACTACGAGCAGTACTTC	CSARDSGTYYEQYF
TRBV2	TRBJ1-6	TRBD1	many	TGTGCCAGCAGATCTGACCCTGGACAGGCCGGGACCCTCCACTTT	CASRSDPGQAGTLHF
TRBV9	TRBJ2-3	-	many	TGTGCCAGCAGCGTAGACCCGGGACGGTCGACAGATACGCAGTATTTT	CASSVDPGRSTDTQYF
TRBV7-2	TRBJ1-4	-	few	TGTGCCAGCAGCCCAGTTGGGTTTAATGAAAAACTGTTTTTT	CASSPVGFNEKLFF
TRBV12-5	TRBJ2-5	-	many	TGTGCTAGTGGTTTGGTAATCGACCACGCGGAGACCCAGTACTTC	CASGLVIDHAETQYF
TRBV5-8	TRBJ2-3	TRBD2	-	TGTGCCAGCAGCTTACTAGCGGGGGGGCCGCTCGGCACAGATACGCAGTATTTT	CASSLLAGGPLGTDTQYF
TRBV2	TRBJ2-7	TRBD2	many	TGTGCCAGCAAGCAGCGGGGGGTCTCCTACGAGCAGTACTTC	CASKQRGVSYEQYF
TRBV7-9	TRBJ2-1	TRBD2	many	TGTGCCAGCAGCTTTGAGCGGGGGCCCTCCTACAATGAGCAGTTCTTC	CASSFERGPSYNEQFF
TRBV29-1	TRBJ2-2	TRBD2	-	TGCAGCGTTGAGGCGTGGACTAGCGGGGGAGACGTAAACACCGGGGAGCTGTTTTTT	CSVEAWTSGGDVNTGELFF
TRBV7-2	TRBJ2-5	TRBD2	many	TGTGCCAGCAGCTTAAGGGTTCGGGGGGTCTCGGGAGAGACCCAGTACTTC	CASSLRVRGVSGETQYF
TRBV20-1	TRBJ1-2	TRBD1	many	TGCAGTGCTAGAGACTGGGACAGCGATGGCTACACCTTC	CSARDWDSDGYTF
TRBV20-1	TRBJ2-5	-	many	TGCAGTGCTAGAGAAGGGCGGGACCAAGAGACCCAGTACTTC	CSAREGRDQETQYF
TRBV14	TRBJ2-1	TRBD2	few	TGTGCCAGCAGCGCCCGTCTCGGGGGGGGCTACAATGAGCAGTTCTTC	CASSARLGGGYNEQFF
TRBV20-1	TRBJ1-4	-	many	TGCAGTGCACTCGCCCAGGGGTCAACTAATGAAAAACTGTTTTTT	CSALAQGSTNEKLFF
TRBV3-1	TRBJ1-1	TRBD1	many	TGTGCCAGCAGCCAAGGAACAGGGGCTGAAGCTTTCTTT	CASSQGTGAEAFF
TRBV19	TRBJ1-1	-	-	TGTGCCAGTACTTGGTCAGTTCTCTCGAACACTGAAGCTTTCTTT	CASTWSVLSNTEAFF
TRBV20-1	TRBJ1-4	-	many	TGCAGTGCTAGGTCCGACGAGACCATTAATGAAAAACTGTTTTTT	CSARSDETINEKLFF
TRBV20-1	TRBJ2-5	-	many	TGCAGTGCGCCCGGACATACGGAGACCCAGTACTTC	CSAPGHTETQYF
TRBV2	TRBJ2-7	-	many	TGTGCCAGCAGCTTGGGCCTAGGCGAGCAGTACTTC	CASSLGLGEQYF
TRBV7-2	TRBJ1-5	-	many	TGTGCCAGCAGCGTGAGACCGGGACTGGGGGATCAGCCCCAGCATTTT	CASSVRPGLGDQPQHF
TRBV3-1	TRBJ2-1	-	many	TGTGCCAGCAGCCATGAAACATCAGGTCGGGGGAATGAGCAGTTCTTC	CASSHETSGRGNEQFF
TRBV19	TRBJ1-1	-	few	TGTGCCAGTAGTATAGTCGGGGGGGGCACTGAAGCTTTCTTT	CASSIVGGGTEAFF
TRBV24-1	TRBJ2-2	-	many	TGTGCCACCAGTGATGATACCGGGGAGCTGTTTTTT	CATSDDTGELFF
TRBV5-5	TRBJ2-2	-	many	TGTGCCAGCAGCTTGGACGGCGGATTGAACACCGGGGAGCTGTTTTTT	CASSLDGGLNTGELFF
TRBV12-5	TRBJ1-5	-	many	TGTGCTAGTGGTCCAGGCACAGGGACATCCAATCAGCCCCAGCATTTT	CASGPGTGTSNQPQHF
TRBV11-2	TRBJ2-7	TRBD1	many	TGTGCCAGCACCTTTAGCCCTTGGGACAGGACGTACGAGCAGTACTTC	CASTFSPWDRTYEQYF
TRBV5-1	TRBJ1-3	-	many	TGCGCCAGCAGCTTGGATGTGGGTTCTGGAAACACCATATATTTT	CASSLDVGSGNTIYF
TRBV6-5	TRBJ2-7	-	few	TGTGCCAGCAGTTTAAAGGGCTCCTACGAGCAGTACTTC	CASSLKGSYEQYF
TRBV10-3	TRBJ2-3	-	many	TGTGCCATCAGTGACGTGGCTAGCACAGATACGCAGTATTTT	CAISDVASTDTQYF
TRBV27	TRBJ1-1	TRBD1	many	TGTGCCAGCAGGGGGGTACAGGGGTACACTGAAGCTTTCTTT	CASRGVQGYTEAFF
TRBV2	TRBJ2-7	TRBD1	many	TGTGCCGGCAGACTGCAGGGGGCCTACGAGCAGTACTTC	CAGRLQGAYEQYF
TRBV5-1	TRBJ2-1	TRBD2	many	TGCGCCAGCAGCGCCGGGACTAGCCCCTACAATGAGCAGTTCTTC	CASSAGTSPYNEQFF
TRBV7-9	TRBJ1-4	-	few	TGTGCCAGCAGCTTAGCCCCACAGGGTCCTAATGAAAAACTGTTTTTT	CASSLAPQGPNEKLFF
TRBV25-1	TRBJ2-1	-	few	TGTGCCAGCAGTGAATTCATGGCTCACAATGAGCAGTTCTTC	CASSEFMAHNEQFF
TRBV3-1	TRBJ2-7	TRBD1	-	TGTGCCAGCAGCCCCGGGACAGGCCGCTACGAGCAGTACTTC	CASSPGTGRYEQYF
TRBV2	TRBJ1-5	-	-	TGTGCCAGCAGTATGCAGCGGGGCAATCAGCCCCAGCATTTT	CASSMQRGNQPQHF
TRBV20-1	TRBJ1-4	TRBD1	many	TGCAGTGCTAGTCCGTTGGGACAGACCGACAAACTGTTTTTT	CSASPLGQTDKLFF
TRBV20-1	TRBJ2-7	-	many	TGCAGTGCTAGAGACCCGGCGGCGGGACGCAGCTCCTACGAGCAGTACTTC	CSARDPAAGRSSYEQYF
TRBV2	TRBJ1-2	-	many	TGTGCCAGCAGTGAGCCCAGGGTCGGCGGTGGCTACACCTTC	CASSEPRVGGGYTF
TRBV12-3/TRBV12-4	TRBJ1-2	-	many	TGTGCCAGCAGTTTCAGATATGGCTACACCTTC	CASSFRYGYTF
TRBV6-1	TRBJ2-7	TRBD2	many	TGTGCCGTTCGGTCGAACGGGGGGGTCTCCTACGAGCAGTACTTC	CAVRSNGGVSYEQYF
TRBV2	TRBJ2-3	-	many	TGTGCCAGCAGTGAAGTGAGGGCTCGCACAGATACGCAGTATTTT	CASSEVRARTDTQYF
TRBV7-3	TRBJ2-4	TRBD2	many	TGTGCCAGCAGCTTAGATGGGGGGGGGTATGCCATTCAGTACTTC	CASSLDGGGYAIQYF
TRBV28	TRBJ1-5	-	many	TGTGCCAGCAGTCCATTGGACAGCCCAAGGGGTCAGCCCCAGCATTTT	CASSPLDSPRGQPQHF
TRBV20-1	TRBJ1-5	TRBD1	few	TGCAGCGCAGGGACAGGGGTTTATCAGCCCCAGCATTTT	CSAGTGVYQPQHF
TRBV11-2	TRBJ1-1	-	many	TGTGCCAGCAGCCTATTCAGGGGCACTGAAGCTTTCTTT	CASSLFRGTEAFF
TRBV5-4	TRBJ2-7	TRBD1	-	TGTGCCAGCAGCCGTGAGGGGACAGGCTACGAGCAGTACTTC	CASSREGTGYEQYF
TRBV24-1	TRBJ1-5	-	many	TGTGCCACCGCCCACAGGGAATCCACACTTTATAGCAATCAGCCCCAGCATTTT	CATAHRESTLYSNQPQHF
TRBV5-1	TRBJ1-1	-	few	TGCGCCAGCAGCTTGGGAGCGTCCACTGAAGCTTTCTTT	CASSLGASTEAFF
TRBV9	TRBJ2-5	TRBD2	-	TGCGCCAGCAGTGAGCTAGCGGGGGTCCAAGAGACCCAGTACTTC	CASSELAGVQETQYF
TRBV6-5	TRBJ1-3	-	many	TGTGCCAGCAGTTACGCCAGGGAAGGCTCCATATATTTT	CASSYAREGSIYF
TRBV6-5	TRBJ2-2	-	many	TGTGCCAGCAGTTACACACGGGCCGGGGAGCTGTTTTTT	CASSYTRAGELFF
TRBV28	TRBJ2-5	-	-	TGTGCCAGCAGGAGACCCTTAGGGGGGGCGAATGAAGAGACCCAGTACTTC	CASRRPLGGANEETQYF
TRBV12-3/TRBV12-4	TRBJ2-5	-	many	TGTGCCAGCAGTTCATCCCCTGGGGGGCTAGAGACCCAGTACTTC	CASSSSPGGLETQYF